These T cell receptor beta chains were read from a single sample in a study of post-analysis software for immune sequencing data. TCRdb redid the calling of the PCR reads with MiXCR, one entry per CDR3 protein. This sample carries more than 500,000 distinct CDR3 sequences, around 36% of them seen once, and the ten largest clones take less than 6%. Specimen: blood. The receptors stem from a girl between 2 and 17 years old with multiple sclerosis. Each CDR3 is given with its conserved first and last residue. The D gene is left open where the match is weak. Clone size is stated in some rows and not others, as once, few, many or a class when expanded.

D | J | V | size | CDR3
. | TRBJ2-6 | TRBV15 | . | CATSIRASGANVLTF
. | TRBJ1-5 | TRBV12-3/TRBV12-4 | . | CASSLSGGGHSNQPQHF
. | TRBJ2-7 | TRBV5-6 | few | CASSLGDTYEQYF
TRBD1 | TRBJ2-7 | TRBV6-2/TRBV6-3 | . | CASSSGRDRGIYEQYF
TRBD1 | TRBJ1-1 | TRBV11-2 | . | CASSLGQGSPNTEAFF
. | TRBJ1-2 | TRBV2 | . | CASSGEGSTYGYTF
TRBD1 | TRBJ1-2 | TRBV11-2 | . | CASSLLGQGHGYTF
. | TRBJ2-5 | TRBV7-9 | many | CASSLVELALLGETQYF
TRBD2 | TRBJ2-1 | TRBV11-1 | once | CASSFRATSGLAYNEQFF
. | TRBJ2-1 | TRBV4-1 | . | CASSRTDRFPYNEQFF
. | . | TRBV7-2 | . | CASSFSRGSYNEQYF
. | TRBJ2-5 | TRBV5-1 | few | CASSLYEGMETQYF
. | TRBJ1-2 | TRBV20-1 | few | CSARQLATYGYTF
TRBD1 | TRBJ2-5 | TRBV24-1 | . | CATSEHDRGQETQYF
TRBD1 | TRBJ1-2 | TRBV12-3/TRBV12-4 | few | CASSSRDRADGYTF
. | TRBJ1-2 | TRBV12-3/TRBV12-4 | few | CASSLIGSYGYTF
TRBD2 | . | TRBV20-1 | once | CSAFRDYETQYF
TRBD1 | TRBJ1-2 | TRBV5-6 | . | CASSARTGRSYGYTF
. | TRBJ2-1 | TRBV18 | few | CASSPKVASYNEQFF
. | TRBJ2-6 | TRBV7-9 | few | CASSLIRLTRANVLTF
TRBD1 | TRBJ2-1 | TRBV29-1 | . | CSVRDRDYNEQFF
. | TRBJ2-7 | TRBV15 | . | CAASRRTDYEQYF
TRBD1 | TRBJ2-1 | TRBV14 | . | CATQGDRDYNEQFF
TRBD2 | TRBJ2-5 | TRBV20-1 | . | CSARDLLAENQETQYF
TRBD2 | TRBJ2-5 | TRBV29-1 | . | CSVRRWEGLGETQYF
. | TRBJ1-4 | TRBV29-1 | few | CSVAAGSSGEKLFF
. | TRBJ1-4 | TRBV3-1 | . | CASSQSAGFGEKLFF
. | TRBJ2-7 | TRBV29-1 | few | CSVGARGYEQYF
. | TRBJ1-2 | TRBV12-3/TRBV12-4 | . | CASSPSRGYTF
. | TRBJ2-1 | TRBV20-1 | few | CSARDRGLFYNEQFF
. | TRBJ2-1 | TRBV6-1 | . | CVTGVVPYNEQFF
TRBD1 | TRBJ2-3 | TRBV12-5 | . | CASGEGQEYTDTQYF
. | TRBJ1-5 | TRBV6-4 | few | CASSRGRGGYGNQPQHF
. | TRBJ2-7 | TRBV7-8 | few | CASRGASPLEIEQYF
. | TRBJ2-1 | TRBV6-6 | . | CAGGTQDNEQFF
TRBD2 | TRBJ2-7 | TRBV12-3/TRBV12-4 | few | CASRPPGLAGTSYEQYF
. | TRBJ1-5 | TRBV5-1 | few | CASSAGTTQGQPQHF
. | TRBJ1-1 | TRBV6-5 | . | CAGSSTRGAFF
TRBD1 | TRBJ2-5 | TRBV5-1 | few | CASSLPDRDQETQYF
TRBD1 | TRBJ1-2 | TRBV5-6 | . | CASSPKGGTSISYGYTF
. | TRBJ1-1 | TRBV2 | . | CAEQWGGRNTEAFF
. | TRBJ1-1 | TRBV7-2 | . | CASSQGPGPQWRAFF
TRBD1 | TRBJ2-3 | TRBV18 | . | CASSPLDRGYSSTDTQYF
. | TRBJ1-2 | TRBV20-1 | . | CSAPDTDYGYTF
. | TRBJ2-5 | TRBV10-3 | few | CAIRPDNQETQYF
. | TRBJ1-1 | TRBV2 | . | CASLSDGNTEAFF